One and the same sample provided the 20 T cell receptor beta chains below, sequenced in a study of shared clonotypes between healthy human individuals. Method: immunoSEQ multiplex PCR; TCRdb's copy keeps in-frame clones and lacks some. The sample consists of about 2 million clones, about 95% of them appearing once. Terminally differentiated effector memory CD45RA+ cells were excluded by CCR7 positive selection of CD45RO-negative cells. The sequenced sample was naive CD8+ T cells sorted from blood. These receptors originate from a man aged 18 to 35 in good health.

The rearrangement uses TRBV10-3 and TRBJ1-5; TRBD1 matches at 7 bases. The CDR3 runs 14 residues. Trimming removed 2 bases from V and 5 bases from J; junction bases left unmatched: 3. Germline assignment: CDR1 ENHRY and CDR2 SYGVKD. CDR3 loop: CAISEPGTDQPQHF. CDR3 sequence (DNA): TGTGCCATCAGTGAGCCGGGGACAGATCAGCCCCAGCATTTT.

Of note for this clone: This specimen includes other DNA sequences encoding the same CDR3. The V gene is TRBV20-1, the J gene TRBJ2-7; D remains unclear. Trimming left V 6 bases short and J 4 bases short, with 10 bases between. The CDR3 covers 11 residues. Germline lookup yields CDR1 DFQATT and CDR2 SNEGSKA (reference sequence). For the CDR3, the DNA is TGCAGTGCGAGCGACGTATACGAGCAGTACTTC. It translates to CSASDVYEQYF.

V usage is TRBV27 and J usage is TRBJ2-3; possibly TRBD1 or TRBD2 for D (5 bases each). V was shortened by 4 bases and J by 2 bases, with 16 bases between the two germline ends. The germline CDR1 and CDR2 sequences are MNHEY and SMNVEV (reference sequence). CDR3 size: 16 residues. CDR3 amino acids: CASSSGTEAVTDTQYF. CDR3 in DNA: TGTGCCAGCAGTTCCGGGACGGAGGCCGTCACAGATACGCAGTATTTT.

The chain joins TRBV6-5 to TRBJ2-7; 7 bases match TRBD1. The V and J ends lost 4 bases and 6 bases, in that order; junction bases with no gene match: 12. Germline V gene sequence: CDR1 MNHEY, CDR2 SVGAGI. This CDR3 has 15 amino acids. The DNA for the CDR3 is TGTGCCAGCAGTTTACAGGCAGGGGGTCTGGGCGAGCAGTACTTC. Its protein product is CASSLQAGGLGEQYF.

The V gene is TRBV7-3, the J gene TRBJ2-3; 8 bases are shared with TRBD2. V dropped 3 bases and J dropped 4; count of bases not matched to a gene: 9. The CDR3 loop spans 16 amino acids. CDR1 and CDR2 (germline): SGHTA, FQGTGA. The CDR3 loop reads CASSLVGGGQADTQYF. The CDR3 DNA follows: TGTGCCAGCAGCTTGGTCGGGGGGGGCCAAGCAGATACGCAGTATTTT.

This chain links TRBV10-3 with TRBJ1-1, with a possible D match to TRBD1 (6 bases). Trimming pared 6 bases from V and 4 bases from J, leaving 12 bases between. Looked up from germline, CDR1 is ENHRY and CDR2 is SYGVKD. This CDR3 is 13 amino acids long. The CDR3 DNA is TGTGCCATCAGCCCTGACAGGTTCACTGAAGCTTTCTTT. Translation: CAISPDRFTEAFF.

The V and J genes are TRBV10-1 and TRBJ2-5, with D hard to call. Per germline, CDR1 WNHNN and CDR2 SYGVQD (reference sequence). The germline V and J ends were trimmed by 3 bases and 5 bases, with 16 bases remaining between them. The CDR3 is 15 amino acids. The CDR3 nucleotides are TGCGCCAGCAGTGACCCAGCCCAGGTGAGGGAGACCCAGTACTTC. Its protein is CASSDPAQVRETQYF.

This CDR3 reads CASSQNPRLSYEQYF. The CDR3 nucleotides read TGCGCCAGCAGCCAAAACCCCAGACTCTCCTACGAGCAGTACTTC. This chain connects TRBV4-1 to TRBJ2-7; D gene uncertain. This CDR3 is 15 amino acids long. Germline loops: CDR1 MGHRA, CDR2 YSYEKL. V lost 2 bases, J lost 0 bases, and 11 bases lay in between.

V and J are TRBV19 and TRBJ1-5; D perhaps matches TRBD1 (6 bases). Germline loops: CDR1 LNHDA, CDR2 SQIVND (reference sequence). Between the trimmed V and J ends, which lost 4 bases and 6 bases, there was a span of 13 bases. CDR3 length: 14 amino acids. The CDR3 DNA reads TGTGCCAGTAGTACAGGGGAGGAGGGTCAGCCCCAGCATTTT. It translates to CASSTGEEGQPQHF.

This chain uses TRBV4-1 with TRBJ2-5; D is unresolved. Germline values: CDR1 MGHRA, CDR2 YSYEKL. The V gene lost 4 bases and the J gene lost 9 bases, with 15 bases spanning the gap. The CDR3 is 13 amino acids. CDR3 in DNA: TGCGCCAGCAGCCCTCGGGCCCCCGGGTCCCAGTACTTC. The encoded protein is CASSPRAPGSQYF.

The V call is TRBV2, the J call TRBJ1-5; TRBD1 agrees at 10 bases. The germline V gene encodes CDR1 SNHLY and CDR2 FYNNEI. The CDR3 runs 18 residues. The trim removed 4 bases at V and 6 bases at J, leaving 15 bases unmatched. The CDR3 here is CASSVFRDRGTAGQPQHF. CDR3 nucleotides: TGTGCCAGCAGTGTCTTCCGGGACAGGGGCACCGCGGGTCAGCCCCAGCATTTT.

The chain employs TRBV28 and TRBJ2-5, with unresolved D. Between the trimmed V and J ends, which lost 3 bases and 3 bases, there was a span of 14 bases. This CDR3 is built from 15 residues. The germline V gene has CDR1 MDHEN and CDR2 SYDVKM. CDR3 sequence reads: CASSFPLGWEETQYF. The CDR3 nucleotides read TGTGCCAGCAGTTTCCCTCTTGGCTGGGAAGAGACCCAGTACTTC.

This clone was picked up one time. The chain carries TRBV4-1 and TRBJ1-1; D call uncertain. Trimming shortened V by 4 bases and J by 1 base, and 16 bases separated the two germline ends. The CDR3 runs to 16 residues. In germline, CDR1 is MGHRA, CDR2 YSYEKL. CDR3: CASSPLGPLGNTEAFF. The CDR3 nucleotides read TGCGCCAGCAGCCCCCTAGGACCCCTCGGGAACACTGAAGCTTTCTTT.

The CDR3 loop is CSARTYEQYF. The CDR3 DNA reads as TGCAGTGCTAGGACGTACGAGCAGTACTTC. This sequence joins TRBV20-1 and TRBJ2-7; D is unresolved. The CDR3 covers 10 residues. V gave up 3 bases and J gave up 4 bases, with 4 bases separating them. CDR1 DFQATT and CDR2 SNEGSKA come from the germline V gene (reference sequence).

The chain combines TRBV5-4 with TRBJ1-1; D uncertain. Germline V gene data show CDR1 as SGHNT and CDR2 as YYREEE (reference sequence). The CDR3 length is 13 residues. The V end was cut by 3 bases, the J end by 7 bases, with 13 bases between. CDR3 coding DNA: TGTGCCAGCAGCTCCCCGGACGGAGTTGAAGCTTTCTTT. Protein: CASSSPDGVEAFF.

This chain uses TRBV6-6 with TRBJ2-3, with 8 bases identical to TRBD2. V shed 2 bases, J shed 4 bases, and the junction held 2 bases outside the gene matches. CDR1 MNHNY and CDR2 SVGAGI come from the germline V gene (reference sequence). The CDR3 has 14 residues. CDR3 loop: CASSYKAGADTQYF. The DNA of the CDR3 is TGTGCCAGCAGTTACAAAGCGGGAGCAGATACGCAGTATTTT.

This chain connects TRBV4-1 to TRBJ1-2; D gene uncertain. V dropped 1 base and J dropped 1 base, with 13 bases sitting between them. The CDR3 consists of 16 residues. Germline V gives CDR1 MGHRA, CDR2 YSYEKL. The CDR3 nucleotides read TGCGCCAGCAGCCAAGCTATTAGGCAGATTAACTATGGCTACACCTTC. Translation: CASSQAIRQINYGYTF.

A single count supports this clone. Additional DNA sequences in this sample encode the identical CDR3. The chain is built from TRBV27 and TRBJ2-7; D is uncertain. This CDR3 is 12 amino acids long. Germline values: CDR1 MNHEY, CDR2 SMNVEV (reference sequence). Trimming shortened V by 1 base and J by 6 bases, and 7 bases separated the two germline ends. The CDR3 spells CASSLLGSEQYF. The DNA for the CDR3 is TGTGCCAGCAGTTTATTGGGGTCCGAGCAGTACTTC.

The rearrangement joins TRBV7-8 to TRBJ2-5; D possibly corresponds to TRBD1 (6 bases). This CDR3 region has 14 residues. CDR1 is SGHVS, CDR2 FQNEAQ, per germline. V dropped 4 bases and J dropped 1 base, with 10 bases sitting between them. The CDR3 loop reads CASSYQGGQETQYF. CDR3 bases: TGTGCCAGCAGCTATCAAGGGGGCCAAGAGACCCAGTACTTC. The whole variable domain, remainder taken from reference TRBV7-8 and TRBJ2-5, is GAGVSQSPRYKVAKRGQDVALRCDPISGHVSLFWYQQALGQGPEFLTYFQNEAQLDKSGLPSDRFFAERPEGSVSTLKIQRTQQEDSAVYLCASSYQGGQETQYFGPGTRLLVL.

The chain couples TRBV28 to TRBJ1-1; 9 bases are shared with TRBD1. Trimming at V came to 11 bases and at J to 3 bases, leaving 13 bases not matched to a gene. The CDR3 is made up of 15 amino acids. Germline assignment: CDR1 MDHEN and CDR2 SYDVKM. CDR3 DNA sequence: TGTGCCGGAACAGGGGGCTCAGTGGTGGACACTGAAGCTTTCTTT. Its protein is CAGTGGSVVDTEAFF. Supplemented by reference TRBV28 and TRBJ1-1, the full variable domain reads DVKVTQSSRYLVKRTGEKVFLECVQDMDHENMFWYRQDPGLGLRLIYFSYDVKMKEKGDIPEGYSVSREKKERFSLILESASTNQTSMYLCAGTGGSVVDTEAFFGQGTRLTVV.